The 24 T cell receptor beta chains below were found in one sample sequenced in a study of blood T cell repertoires in COVID-19. The repertoire was sequenced with immunoSEQ multiplex PCR; TCRdb's copy has only in-frame clones and lacks some. Of roughly 260,000 clones listed, approximately 90% are singletons. The sequenced sample consisted of peripheral blood. The receptor set was obtained from a woman between 40 and 50 years old who had recovered from COVID-19.

The genes are TRBV4-3 and TRBJ1-4; D unclear. Germline loops: CDR1 LGHNA, CDR2 YSLEER. Trimming pared 2 bases from V and 6 bases from J, leaving 10 bases between. CDR3 size: 14 residues. The CDR3 loop reads CASSQFLGDEKLFF. In DNA form, the CDR3 reads TGCGCCAGCAGCCAATTCCTCGGGGATGAAAAACTGTTTTTT.

The sample holds one count of this clone. The chain combines TRBV19 with TRBJ2-1; 8 bases are shared with TRBD2. The CDR3 covers 16 residues. V lost 0 bases to trimming and J lost 7 bases; unmatched junction nucleotides: 8. The germline V gene has CDR1 LNHDA and CDR2 SQIVND (reference sequence). The CDR3 sequence: CASSIDLAGGENEQFF. DNA for the CDR3: TGTGCCAGTAGTATAGATCTGGCGGGGGGCGAGAATGAGCAGTTCTTC.

The rearrangement joins TRBV6-5 to TRBJ2-5; 8 bases match TRBD2. The CDR3 runs 15 residues. The germline CDR1 and CDR2 sequences are MNHEY and SVGAGI. V shed 7 bases, J shed 5 bases, and the junction held 12 bases outside the gene matches. The CDR3 spells CASTYDGGLGETQYF. In DNA, the CDR3 is TGTGCCAGCACATACGACGGGGGACTAGGTGAGACCCAGTACTTC.

This clone was picked up many times. The V gene is TRBV15, the J gene TRBJ1-2; TRBD1 matches 10 bases. V gave up 9 bases and J gave up 6 bases; unmatched junction bases: 13. Germline V gives CDR1 LNHNV, CDR2 YYDKDF (reference sequence). The CDR3 covers 15 residues. The CDR3 here is CATKPGQGYLHGYTF. The CDR3 nucleotides read TGTGCCACGAAACCGGGACAGGGGTATCTCCATGGCTACACCTTC.

This clone was observed once. The genes are TRBV6-4 and TRBJ2-1; 10 bases align to TRBD2. Per germline, CDR1 MRHNA and CDR2 SNTAGT. V lost 10 bases and J lost 9; bases outside the gene matches: 15. The CDR3 loop spans 15 amino acids. In nucleotides, the CDR3 is TGTGCCAACCTGACGGGGCTAGCGGGGGCTAGTGAGCAGTTCTTC. It yields the protein CANLTGLAGASEQFF.

A word on this clone: Compared with germline, one end of the junction differs, possibly owing to a read error. The sample carries other DNA sequences with the same CDR3. The chain has TRBV27 and TRBJ1-6; 7 bases agree with TRBD1. Germline CDR1 is MNHEY and CDR2 is SMNVEV (reference sequence). The CDR3 is 14 amino acids. The CDR3 loop reads CASRRQGSNSPLHF. In DNA, the CDR3 is TGTGCCAGCAGGCGACAGGGATCAAATTCACCCCTTCACTTT.

The chain employs TRBV7-2 and TRBJ1-5; 8 bases align to TRBD1. The CDR3 is made up of 15 amino acids. The germline V gene encodes CDR1 SGHTA and CDR2 FQGNSA. V was pared by 7 bases and J by 3 bases, with 8 bases of the junction left unmatched. CDR3 amino acids: CASKTTGEVNQPQHF. CDR3 nucleotides: TGTGCCAGCAAGACGACAGGGGAAGTCAATCAGCCCCAGCATTTT.

The chain joins TRBV6-6 to TRBJ1-6, with D possibly TRBD1 on 5 matching bases. Trimming took 8 bases from V and 8 from J, leaving 16 bases between them. This CDR3 spans 14 amino acids. Germline CDR1 and CDR2: MNHNY and SVGAGI (reference sequence). In nucleotides, the CDR3 is TGTGCCAGCGGTAAACAGGCGGGGTATTCACCCCTCCACTTT. As protein: CASGKQAGYSPLHF.

This rearrangement joins TRBV5-1 to TRBJ2-1; 11 bases are shared with TRBD2. Trimming took 7 bases from V and 4 from J; bases not matched to a gene: 7. The CDR3 runs to 15 residues. In germline, CDR1 is SGHRS, CDR2 YFSETQ. CDR3 coding DNA: TGCGCCAGCGGTAGCGGGGGGGTATTTTACAATGAGCAGTTCTTC. Translation gives CASGSGGVFYNEQFF.

This chain uses TRBV28 with TRBJ1-2, with TRBD1 identical over 7 bases. CDR3 size: 14 residues. Germline trimming cut 7 bases from V and 7 bases from J; bases unmatched to any gene: 12. Germline V gene lookup returns CDR1 MDHEN and CDR2 SYDVKM. CDR3 sequence (DNA): TGTGCCAGCACTCCCGGGAACAGGGGAGGTGGCTACACCTTC. Translating it yields CASTPGNRGGGYTF.

The chain recombines TRBV28 with TRBJ2-7; possible D gene TRBD1, 7 bases. The CDR3 runs 14 residues. CDR1 is MDHEN and CDR2 is SYDVKM in the germline V gene. Trimming cost V 8 bases and J 3 bases, with 17 bases left between them. CDR3 region: CASGGTVPDYEQYF. The CDR3 DNA is TGTGCCAGCGGCGGGACAGTCCCTGACTACGAGCAGTACTTC.

V and J are TRBV29-1 and TRBJ2-5, with D unresolved. V was clipped by 7 bases and J by 3 bases, with 6 bases between them. In germline, CDR1 is SQVTM, CDR2 ANQGSEA. The CDR3 contains 10 residues. CDR3 loop: CSALEETQYF. The CDR3 DNA is TGCAGCGCTCTAGAAGAGACCCAGTACTTC.

The chain couples TRBV28 to TRBJ2-7, with 9 bases identical to TRBD2. From germline, CDR1 is MDHEN and CDR2 SYDVKM. There are 16 residues in the CDR3. The J segment lost 1 base and the V segment lost 3 bases, leaving 7 bases of the junction unmatched. The CDR3 DNA reads as TGTGCCAGCAGTTTTGATCTAGCGGGACTATCCTACGAGCAGTACTTC. Protein sequence: CASSFDLAGLSYEQYF.

The chain carries TRBV28 and TRBJ2-7; the match to TRBD2 covers 11 bases. Germline V gene lookup returns CDR1 MDHEN and CDR2 SYDVKM. Losses at the gene ends were 10 bases for V and 3 bases for J; bases not matched to a gene: 14. The CDR3 totals 16 residues. The CDR3 spells CAIQLTLAGVYYEQYF. DNA for the CDR3: TGTGCCATCCAGCTAACACTAGCGGGGGTCTACTACGAGCAGTACTTC.

The rearrangement joins TRBV11-2 to TRBJ2-1; 7 bases are a match to TRBD2. CDR3 size: 15 residues. J gave up 3 bases and V 3 bases, and 5 bases lay outside the gene matches. In germline, CDR1 is SGHAT, CDR2 FQNNGV. The CDR3 protein is CASSLGRERYNEQFF. The CDR3 coding sequence is TGTGCCAGCAGCTTGGGGCGGGAGCGCTACAATGAGCAGTTCTTC.

The V call is TRBV19, the J call TRBJ1-3; the D gene is possibly TRBD1 (6 bases). The V and J ends lost 6 bases and 2 bases respectively, with 8 bases between them. Germline V gives CDR1 LNHDA, CDR2 SQIVND (reference sequence). The CDR3 has 13 amino acids. As DNA, the CDR3 is TGTGCCAGTAGCCCAGGGGCTGGAAACACCATATATTTT. This encodes CASSPGAGNTIYF. The complete variable domain, with remaining parts taken from reference TRBV19 and TRBJ1-3, reads DGGITQSPKYLFRKEGQNVTLSCEQNLNHDAMYWYRQDPGQGLRLIYYSQIVNDFQKGDIAEGYSVSREKKESFPLTVTSAQKNPTAFYLCASSPGAGNTIYFGEGSWLTVV.

This chain joins TRBV29-1 and TRBJ1-2; possibly TRBD1 for D (6 bases). This CDR3 has 13 amino acids. V lost 6 bases and J lost 8, with 19 bases in between. Looked up from germline, CDR1 is SQVTM and CDR2 is ANQGSEA. The CDR3 sequence is CSVERNRELGYTF. The DNA for the CDR3 is TGCAGCGTCGAAAGAAACAGGGAATTGGGCTACACCTTC.

V usage is TRBV7-2 and J usage is TRBJ1-6; tentatively, D is TRBD1 (5 bases). This CDR3 has 15 residues. V was cut by 5 bases and J by 3 bases, with 11 bases left in between. CDR1 and CDR2 (germline): SGHTA, FQGNSA. CDR3 coding DNA: TGTGCCAGCAGCCCGACAGACCTCTATAATTCACCCCTCCACTTT. Residues: CASSPTDLYNSPLHF.

The chain links TRBV6-2 or TRBV6-3 to TRBJ2-5; 9 positions agree with TRBD2. CDR1 is MNHEY and CDR2 is SVGEGT in the germline V gene. V was pared by 6 bases and J by 1 base, with 3 bases of the junction left unmatched. The CDR3 covers 14 residues. The CDR3 nucleotides are TGTGCCAGCAGCCGACTAGCGGTCCAAGAGACCCAGTACTTC. Protein sequence: CASSRLAVQETQYF.

The V gene is TRBV7-9, the J gene TRBJ1-2; D is ambiguous. Germline CDR1 is SEHNR and CDR2 is FQNEAQ (reference sequence). The CDR3 is made up of 10 amino acids. Trimming removed 4 bases from V and 8 bases from J, with 5 bases in between. CDR3 sequence reads: CASSSQGYTF. CDR3 DNA sequence: TGTGCCAGCAGCTCTCAGGGCTACACCTTC.

This sequence joins TRBV6-2 or TRBV6-3 and TRBJ2-3, with 14 bases aligning to TRBD2. Unmatched junction bases numbered 18, after V lost 0 bases and J lost 7 bases. The CDR3 contains 21 residues. The germline V gene encodes CDR1 MNHEY and CDR2 SVGEGT. Written as DNA, the CDR3 is TGTGCCAGCAGTTACTCGGTAGAGGAATTGACTAGCGGGGGGGCCGTACATACGCAGTATTTT. Translating gives CASSYSVEELTSGGAVHTQYF.

The V and J genes are TRBV28 and TRBJ1-2, with 11 bases identical to TRBD1. Germline V gene lookup returns CDR1 MDHEN and CDR2 SYDVKM. Unmatched junction bases numbered 8, after V lost 7 bases and J lost 4 bases. This CDR3 is built from 15 residues. CDR3: CASIRDRGSLYGYTF. DNA for the CDR3: TGTGCCAGCATTCGGGACAGGGGGTCCCTCTATGGCTACACCTTC.

The CDR3 coding sequence is TGTGCCAGCAGCTTAGAGGGGGCCCGGGACGGGAATCGGTACAATGAGCAGTTCTTC. This encodes CASSLEGARDGNRYNEQFF. The rearrangement links TRBV11-2 to TRBJ2-1, with D possibly matching TRBD1 (6 bases). The CDR3 runs 19 residues. V dropped 0 bases and J dropped 4 bases, with 22 bases sitting between them. Germline V gives CDR1 SGHAT, CDR2 FQNNGV.

The rearrangement uses TRBV24-1 and TRBJ2-3; D is perhaps TRBD1 (5 bases). Germline assignment: CDR1 KGHDR and CDR2 SFDVKD. The CDR3 is 13 amino acids. Deletions cut 7 bases from V and 4 bases from J, with 11 bases between. The chain's CDR3 is CATSSGYADTQYF. CDR3 nucleotides: TGTGCCACCAGCTCAGGGTATGCAGATACGCAGTATTTT.